Each of the 13 T cell receptor beta chains below was sequenced from the same sample in a study of blood T cell repertoires in COVID-19. Repertoires were generated with immunoSEQ multiplex PCR, while TCRdb's copy carries only in-frame clones and drops some. The sample gives about 160,000 clones, around 80% of which show up once; approximately 3.6% is in the top ten. Sequenced input: PBMCs or T cells enriched from blood (not recorded which). The receptors stem from a woman aged 55-69 years who had recovered from COVID-19.

This clone was counted a few times. The CDR3 is CASSISRPPSGQPNEQFF. The DNA of the CDR3 is TGTGCCAGTAGTATATCACGCCCCCCGTCAGGACAGCCCAATGAGCAGTTCTTC. This rearrangement joins TRBV19 to TRBJ2-1; a possible D gene is TRBD1 (6 bases). This CDR3 comprises 18 residues. In germline, CDR1 is LNHDA, CDR2 SQIVND (reference sequence). Trimming cost V 2 bases and J 6 bases, with 23 bases left between them.

This clone was seen a few times. The J gene is TRBJ1-2, the V gene TRBV30; D possibly corresponds to TRBD1 (5 bases). Trimming cost V 5 bases and J 4 bases, with 17 bases left between them. The CDR3 sequence is 14 residues long. Germline CDR1 and CDR2: GTSNPN and SVGIG (reference sequence). The CDR3 region has the DNA TGTGCCTGGGAATTGTGGTCCCAGGGCTATGGCTACACCTTC. This gives the protein CAWELWSQGYGYTF.

The chain joins TRBV6-5 to TRBJ1-6; no clear D gene. Trimming shortened V by 2 bases and J by 5 bases, and 7 bases separated the two germline ends. The germline gives CDR1 MNHEY, CDR2 SVGAGI. CDR3 length: 14 amino acids. The CDR3 region is CASSYGLHNSPLHF. In nucleotides, the CDR3 is TGTGCCAGCAGTTACGGGCTGCATAATTCACCCCTCCACTTT.

The chain is built from TRBV5-4 and TRBJ2-7, with 13 bases that match TRBD2. Germline CDR1 and CDR2: SGHNT and YYREEE (reference sequence). V was pared by 5 bases and J by 3 bases, with 8 bases of the junction left unmatched. CDR3 length: 16 residues. CDR3 sequence (DNA): TGTGCCAGCAGGGAAGGACTAGCGGGGGTAAACTACGAGCAGTACTTC. Its translation: CASREGLAGVNYEQYF. Based on the CDR3 plus reference TRBV5-4 and TRBJ2-7, the full variable domain is ETGVTQSPTHLIKTRGQQVTLRCSSQSGHNTVSWYQQALGQGPQFIFQYYREEENGRGNFPPRFSGLQFPNYSSELNVNALELDDSALYLCASREGLAGVNYEQYFGPGTRLTVT.

This chain connects TRBV27 to TRBJ2-3; 9 bases map to TRBD1. The J segment lost 3 bases and the V segment lost 3 bases, leaving 13 bases of the junction unmatched. Germline lookup yields CDR1 MNHEY and CDR2 SMNVEV (reference sequence). The CDR3 length is 18 residues. CDR3 in DNA: TGTGCCAGCAGTTTCCACACTACCGGGACAGGGCTGACAGATACGCAGTATTTT. Translated: CASSFHTTGTGLTDTQYF.

V is TRBV7-9 and J is TRBJ1-4; 9 bases fit TRBD1. Germline CDR1 SEHNR, CDR2 FQNEAQ (reference sequence). The CDR3 covers 14 residues. Trimming took 6 bases from V and 5 from J; bases not matched to a gene: 4. The CDR3 reads CASSRDRVNEKLFF. CDR3 nucleotide sequence: TGTGCCAGCAGTCGGGACAGGGTAAATGAAAAACTGTTTTTT.

A single count supports this clone. A much bigger clone sits one base away, suggesting this may be a read error. The chain joins TRBV2 to TRBJ2-7; a weak D match, TRBD2 (5 bases). Germline V gene sequence: CDR1 SNHLY, CDR2 FYNNEI. Trimming left V 8 bases short and J 3 bases short, with 5 bases between. The CDR3 consists of 10 residues. The CDR3 sequence: CASGGYEQYF. In DNA form, the CDR3 reads TGTGCCAGCGGAGGCTACGAGCAGTACTTC.

With regard to this clone: This same CDR3 is encoded by further DNA sequences in the sample. This chain uses TRBV29-1 with TRBJ1-2; TRBD1 matches at 7 bases. Germline trimming cut 4 bases from V and 3 bases from J; bases unmatched to any gene: 5. CDR3 length equals 13 residues. The germline gives CDR1 SQVTM, CDR2 ANQGSEA. Here the CDR3 reads CSVVGQGDYGYTF. In nucleotides, the CDR3 is TGCAGCGTTGTTGGCCAGGGGGACTATGGCTACACCTTC. Together with reference TRBV29-1 and TRBJ1-2, the CDR3 gives the full variable domain: SAVISQKPSRDICQRGTSLTIQCQVDSQVTMMFWYRQQPGQSLTLIATANQGSEATYESGFVIDKFPISRPNLTFSTLTVSNMSPEDSSIYLCSVVGQGDYGYTFGSGTRLTVV.

This chain uses TRBV7-6 with TRBJ1-2; TRBD1 matches at 7 bases. The V gene's germline CDR1 is SGHVS and CDR2 FNYEAQ. There are 13 residues in the CDR3. V trimming: 5 bases; J trimming: 7 bases; junction bases outside the gene matches: 7. The CDR3 here is CASSPSRTGGYTF. The CDR3 DNA follows: TGTGCCAGCAGCCCGTCGAGGACAGGTGGCTACACCTTC.

The rearrangement joins TRBV3-1 (or the pseudogene TRBV3-2) to TRBJ2-4, with 12 bases lining up with TRBD2. The CDR3 runs 17 residues. Germline trimming cut 5 bases from V and 7 bases from J; bases unmatched to any gene: 12. Germline V lookup: CDR1 LGHDT, CDR2 YNNKEL (reference sequence). CDR3 loop: CASSYRTSGVEGNIQYF. In DNA, the CDR3 is TGTGCCAGCAGCTACAGGACTAGCGGGGTGGAGGGGAACATTCAGTACTTC.

This sequence joins TRBV9 and TRBJ1-2; 11 nucleotides align to TRBD1. The J segment lost 6 bases and the V segment lost 3 bases, leaving 7 bases of the junction unmatched. CDR1 and CDR2 from the germline V gene are SGDLS and YYNGEE. The CDR3 runs to 15 residues. The CDR3 nucleotides are TGTGCCAGCAGCGCCGGACAGGGGGCGTCTGATGGCTACACCTTC. It encodes CASSAGQGASDGYTF.

The gene calls are TRBV9 and TRBJ2-7, with D perhaps TRBD2 (7 bases). This CDR3 comprises 14 residues. V gave up 4 bases and J gave up 4 bases, with 15 bases separating them. Looked up from germline, CDR1 is SGDLS and CDR2 is YYNGEE. CDR3 nucleotide sequence: TGTGCCAGCAGCCCTGGGGGGGCGAGATACGAGCAGTACTTC. Translation gives CASSPGGARYEQYF. The whole variable domain, remainder taken from reference TRBV9 and TRBJ2-7, is DSGVTQTPKHLITATGQRVTLRCSPRSGDLSVYWYQQSLDQGLQFLIQYYNGEERAKGNILERFSAQQFPDLHSELNLSSLELGDSALYFCASSPGGARYEQYFGPGTRLTVT.

To note about this clone: The limits of the CDR3 on the DNA are not certain, so only TCRdb's listed CDR3 is given. This chain connects TRBV7-9 to TRBJ1-5; the table's D gene call, TRBD1, was not cross checked with the DNA. Looked up from germline, CDR1 is SEHNR and CDR2 is FQNEAQ (reference sequence). The CDR3 extends over 14 residues, inclusive of both ends. The CDR3 protein is CASSFGPGNQPQHF.